This T cell receptor beta chain was retrieved from a study of graft-versus-host responses after intestinal transplantation. Study-level information: In this cohort, recipients had multivisceral, liver-intestinal, or isolated intestinal transplants. Whole-study results and caveats: Among circulating GvH clones, peak levels were associated with early post-transplant declines in HvG clones. GvH clones turned up in recipient marrow; some had shown up first in ileum or blood. Individuals who had graft-donor T cell macrochimerism had allografts that showed high graft-versus-host to host-versus-graft clonal ratios.

Here immunoSEQ multiplex PCR was the method, and the copy in TCRdb shows in-frame clones only, minus some. The sample records approximately 97,000 clones, around 90% being singletons. The CDR3 has 16 amino acids. Trimming took 3 bases from V and 2 from J; bases not matched to a gene: 8. Germline CDR1 is LNHDA and CDR2 is SQIVND (reference sequence). This clone was recorded only once. Its target is unknown. The V call is TRBV19, the J call TRBJ2-7, with TRBD2 identical over 9 bases. The TCR comes from a human donor who was the organ donor for an intestinal transplant. This sample comprised unstimulated CD8+ T cells sorted from spleen or lymph node cells, obtained before transplant. The DNA for the CDR3 is TGTGCCAGTAGTATGACGCTAGCGGGGTCAACCTACGAGCAGTACTTC. It translates to CASSMTLAGSTYEQYF.